A single sample gave rise to the 2 T cell receptor beta chains below, sequenced in a study of blood T cell repertoires in COVID-19. Produced via immunoSEQ multiplex PCR; TCRdb's table is partial and in-frame only. Here the sample spans more than 400,000 clones, less than 95% being singletons. Sequencing was done on a sample of PBMCs or T cells enriched from blood (not recorded which). The receptor set was obtained from a man aged 18-30 years who had recovered from COVID-19.

V and J are TRBV24-1 and TRBJ2-7; the match to TRBD1 covers 8 bases. V was pared by 5 bases and J by 6 bases, with 5 bases of the junction left unmatched. CDR1 is KGHDR, CDR2 SFDVKD, per germline. The CDR3 length is 13 residues. The CDR3 loop reads CATSVGQGPEQYF. DNA for the CDR3: TGTGCCACCAGTGTAGGACAGGGTCCCGAGCAGTACTTC.

The chain links TRBV4-1 to TRBJ2-1; 9 bases align to TRBD2. CDR3 size: 16 residues. V dropped 4 bases and J dropped 8; count of bases not matched to a gene: 12. CDR1 and CDR2 from the germline V gene are MGHRA and YSYEKL. The CDR3 protein is CASSLDSSGKIDEQFF. DNA of the CDR3: TGCGCCAGCAGCCTCGATTCTAGCGGGAAAATCGATGAGCAGTTCTTC.